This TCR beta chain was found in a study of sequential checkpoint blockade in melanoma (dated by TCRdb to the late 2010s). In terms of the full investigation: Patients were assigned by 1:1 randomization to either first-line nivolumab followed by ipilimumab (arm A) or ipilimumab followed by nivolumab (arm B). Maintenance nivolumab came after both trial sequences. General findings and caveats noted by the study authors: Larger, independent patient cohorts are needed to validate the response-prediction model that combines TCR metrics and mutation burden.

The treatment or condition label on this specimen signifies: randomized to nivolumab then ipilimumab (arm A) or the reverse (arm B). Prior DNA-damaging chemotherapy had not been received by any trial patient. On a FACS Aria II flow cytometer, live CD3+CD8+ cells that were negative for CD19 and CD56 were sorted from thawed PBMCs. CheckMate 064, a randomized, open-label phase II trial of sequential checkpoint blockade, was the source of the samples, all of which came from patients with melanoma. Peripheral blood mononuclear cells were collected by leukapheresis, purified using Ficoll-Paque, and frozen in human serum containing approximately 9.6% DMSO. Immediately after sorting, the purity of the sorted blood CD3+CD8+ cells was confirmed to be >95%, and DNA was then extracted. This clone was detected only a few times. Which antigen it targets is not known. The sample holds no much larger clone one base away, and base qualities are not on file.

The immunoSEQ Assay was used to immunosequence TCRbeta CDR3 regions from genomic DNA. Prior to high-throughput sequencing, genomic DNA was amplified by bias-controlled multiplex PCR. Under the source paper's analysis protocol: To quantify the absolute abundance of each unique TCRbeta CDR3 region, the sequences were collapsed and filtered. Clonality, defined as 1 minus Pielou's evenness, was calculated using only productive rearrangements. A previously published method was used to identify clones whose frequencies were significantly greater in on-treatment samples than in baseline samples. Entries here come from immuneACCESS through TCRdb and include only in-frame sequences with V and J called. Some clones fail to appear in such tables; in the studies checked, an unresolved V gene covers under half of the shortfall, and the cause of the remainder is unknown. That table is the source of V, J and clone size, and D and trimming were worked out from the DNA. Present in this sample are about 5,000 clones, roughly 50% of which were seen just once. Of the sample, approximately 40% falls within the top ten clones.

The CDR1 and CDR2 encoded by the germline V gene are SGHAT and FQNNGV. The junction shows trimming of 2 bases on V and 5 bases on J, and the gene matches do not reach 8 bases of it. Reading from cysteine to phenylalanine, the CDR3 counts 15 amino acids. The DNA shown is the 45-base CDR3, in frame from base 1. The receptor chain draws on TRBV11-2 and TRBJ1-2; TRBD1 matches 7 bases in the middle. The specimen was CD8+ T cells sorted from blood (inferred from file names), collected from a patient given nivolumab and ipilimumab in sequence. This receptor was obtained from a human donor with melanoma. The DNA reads TGTGCCAGCAGCTTAACCTCGACAGGGCTATATGGCTACACCTTC. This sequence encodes CASSLTSTGLYGYTF. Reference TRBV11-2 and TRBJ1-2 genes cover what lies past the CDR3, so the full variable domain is EAGVAQSPRYKIIEKRQSVAFWCNPISGHATLYWYQQILGQGPKLLIQFQNNGVVDDSQLPKDRFSAERLKGVDSTLKIQPAKLEDSAVYLCASSLTSTGLYGYTFGSGTRLTVV.